This T cell receptor beta chain was captured in a study of T cell repertoires in cytomegalovirus infection. Across the study: Signatures in public TCR beta sequences pointed to both CMV infection and matching HLA type.

V was clipped by 5 bases and J by 1 base, with 14 bases between them. Germline assignment: CDR1 SGHVS and CDR2 FNYEAQ. This CDR3 contains 15 residues. Each CDR3 protein is one row after TCRdb ran MiXCR on the reads. The profile shows some 500,000 distinct CDR3 sequences, over 35% of them singletons. Turning to this clonotype: What it binds is not known.

V usage is TRBV7-6 and J usage is TRBJ2-5; the D is unclear. The receptor was isolated from a human donor in good health (CMV status not recorded). Some clones in this sample may be carry-over from other donors' samples. The sequencing here drew on cultured PBMCs, taken from culture after CMV antigen stimulation. In nucleotides, the CDR3 is TGTGCCAGCAGCGACGGTCGCTGGGCCCAAGAGACCCAGTACTTC. Protein product: CASSDGRWAQETQYF.